These T cell receptor beta chains were read from a single sample in a study of blood T cell repertoires in COVID-19. The protocol was immunoSEQ multiplex PCR, while the TCRdb copy is restricted to in-frame clones and leaves out a portion. The sample carries approximately 300,000 clones, 90% recorded once. The sequencing sample was made of PBMCs or T cells enriched from blood (not recorded which). The receptors stem from a woman in her twenties or thirties who had been exposed to COVID-19. The CDR3 runs from the conserved cysteine through the conserved F or W. The D gene is left open where the match is weak. Clone size is not always given. Where it is, it says once, few, many or a class for expanded clones.

clone size: -; J gene: TRBJ1-1; D gene: -; V gene: TRBV18; CDR3 protein: CASSTSQAMNTEAFF; CDR3 DNA: TGTGCCAGCTCCACCTCACAGGCCATGAACACTGAAGCTTTCTTT
clone size: -; J gene: TRBJ1-2; D gene: TRBD1; V gene: TRBV29-1; CDR3 protein: CSAGTGEGYGYTF; CDR3 DNA: TGCAGCGCCGGGACAGGGGAAGGCTATGGCTACACCTTC
clone size: once; J gene: TRBJ1-2; D gene: -; V gene: TRBV5-4; CDR3 protein: CASSTTEIPAGYTF; CDR3 DNA: TGTGCCAGCAGCACTACGGAAATACCGGCGGGCTACACCTTC
clone size: -; J gene: TRBJ1-2; D gene: TRBD1; V gene: TRBV27; CDR3 protein: CASSLTGGGHGYTF; CDR3 DNA: TGTGCCAGCAGTTTAACAGGGGGTGGGCATGGCTACACCTTC
clone size: -; J gene: TRBJ2-5; D gene: -; V gene: TRBV4-1; CDR3 protein: CASSQAPGIETQYF; CDR3 DNA: TGCGCCAGCAGCCAAGCCCCAGGGATCGAGACCCAGTACTTC
clone size: -; J gene: TRBJ2-5; D gene: -; V gene: TRBV2; CDR3 protein: CASSDRGRRTQYF; CDR3 DNA: TGTGCCAGCAGTGATAGAGGGCGGCGGACCCAGTACTTC
clone size: -; J gene: TRBJ2-2; D gene: -; V gene: TRBV18; CDR3 protein: CASSPPVRGTGELFF; CDR3 DNA: TGTGCCAGCTCACCACCCGTTAGGGGCACCGGGGAGCTGTTTTTT
clone size: -; J gene: TRBJ1-5; D gene: -; V gene: TRBV7-8; CDR3 protein: CASSSQGSNQPQHF; CDR3 DNA: TGTGCCAGCAGCTCTCAGGGAAGCAATCAGCCCCAGCATTTT
clone size: -; J gene: TRBJ1-4; D gene: TRBD1; V gene: TRBV5-4; CDR3 protein: CASSIDRGNEKLFF; CDR3 DNA: TGTGCCAGCAGCATAGACAGGGGAAATGAAAAACTGTTTTTT
clone size: -; J gene: TRBJ1-2; D gene: TRBD1; V gene: TRBV6-1; CDR3 protein: CASSERPGQEGYSYGYTF; CDR3 DNA: TGTGCCAGCAGCGAAAGACCGGGACAGGAAGGATACAGCTATGGCTACACCTTC
clone size: -; J gene: TRBJ2-1; D gene: -; V gene: TRBV2; CDR3 protein: CASTPLYNEQFF; CDR3 DNA: TGTGCCAGCACCCCCCTTTACAATGAGCAGTTCTTC
clone size: -; J gene: TRBJ1-1; D gene: TRBD1; V gene: TRBV5-8; CDR3 protein: CASSLRSQGAGTEAFF; CDR3 DNA: TGTGCCAGCAGCTTGAGGTCCCAGGGGGCTGGCACTGAAGCTTTCTTT
clone size: -; J gene: TRBJ2-5; D gene: -; V gene: TRBV11-2; CDR3 protein: CASSPTGSSGTQYF; CDR3 DNA: TGTGCCAGCAGCCCAACGGGGTCGTCAGGGACCCAGTACTTC
clone size: -; J gene: TRBJ1-2; D gene: -; V gene: TRBV21-1; CDR3 protein: CASSLSIPWTGVNYGYTF; CDR3 DNA: TGTGCCAGCAGCCTAAGCATCCCCTGGACAGGAGTAAACTATGGCTACACCTTC
clone size: -; J gene: TRBJ1-2; D gene: -; V gene: TRBV7-9; CDR3 protein: CASSLDSGGYTF; CDR3 DNA: TGTGCCAGCAGCTTAGACAGTGGAGGCTACACCTTC
clone size: -; J gene: TRBJ1-5; D gene: -; V gene: TRBV7-2; CDR3 protein: CASSLAEGRQPQHF; CDR3 DNA: TGTGCCAGCAGCTTAGCGGAGGGACGTCAGCCCCAGCATTTT
clone size: -; J gene: TRBJ2-1; D gene: -; V gene: TRBV7-3; CDR3 protein: CASSPSGTYNEQFF; CDR3 DNA: TGTGCCAGCAGCCCGTCGGGGACCTACAATGAGCAGTTCTTC
clone size: -; J gene: TRBJ2-2; D gene: -; V gene: TRBV12-5; CDR3 protein: CASGSGTRREELFF; CDR3 DNA: TGTGCTAGTGGTTCCGGGACCCGGCGGGAGGAGCTGTTTTTT
clone size: -; J gene: TRBJ2-7; D gene: -; V gene: TRBV5-1; CDR3 protein: CASSFIGGTYEQYF; CDR3 DNA: TGCGCCAGCAGCTTTATTGGCGGTACCTACGAGCAGTACTTC